The entry below describes one T cell receptor (beta chain). This sample is drawn from a study of blood T cells in healthy people across ages. Whole-study context: With template switching, about one barcoded beta molecule was captured per two T cells.

The donors, aged roughly 6 to 95, were healthy Caucasians from Russia. With a J-beta primer mix and a sample-barcoded 5' primer, a second PCR ran 7 to 11 cycles. One entry per CDR3 protein results from TCRdb running MiXCR on the 5' RACE reads. Of hundreds of thousands of distinct CDR3 sequences listed, 20% to 25% were seen once; the top ten hold more than 3%. The junction had 5 bases not matched to a gene; V was cut back by 1 base and J by 5 bases. The CDR3 loop spans 15 amino acids. Per the germline V gene, CDR1 is SGHNT and CDR2 is YYREEE (reference sequence). This sequence was found in a man in his 70s in good health. Sequencing was done on a sample of blood. The rearrangement uses TRBV5-4 and TRBJ2-1, with TRBD2 matching over 8 bases. In DNA form, the CDR3 reads TGTGCCAGCAGCTTGCGAGCGGGAGTTCACAATGAGCAGTTCTTC. Its translation: CASSLRAGVHNEQFF.